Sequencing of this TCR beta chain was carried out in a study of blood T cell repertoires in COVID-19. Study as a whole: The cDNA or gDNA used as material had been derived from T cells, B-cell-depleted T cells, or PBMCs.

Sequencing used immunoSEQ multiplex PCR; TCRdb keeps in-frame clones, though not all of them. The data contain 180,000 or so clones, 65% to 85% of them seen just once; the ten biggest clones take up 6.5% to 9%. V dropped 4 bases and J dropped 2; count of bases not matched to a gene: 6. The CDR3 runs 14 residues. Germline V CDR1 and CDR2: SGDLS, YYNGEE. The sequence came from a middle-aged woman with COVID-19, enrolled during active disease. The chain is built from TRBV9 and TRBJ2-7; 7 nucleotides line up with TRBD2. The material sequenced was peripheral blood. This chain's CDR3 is CASSPRRGAYEQYF. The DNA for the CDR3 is TGTGCCAGCAGCCCTCGACGGGGGGCCTACGAGCAGTACTTC.